Below, 17 T cell receptor beta chains from the same sample are listed, as sequenced in a study of beta chain features in type 1 diabetes. The study's findings and limits: People with Type 1 diabetes carried modestly yet significantly shorter TCRB CDR3s in all four CD4+ subsets.

The authors reverse transcribed all of the isolated RNA, so sequencing captured expressed TCRB transcripts. Only in-frame clones appear in the TCRdb table, and some are missing; sequencing was by immunoSEQ multiplex PCR. The sample includes about 650,000 clones, around 12% of them seen just once. Antigens of these TCRs are unknown. Sequenced material: naive CD4+ T cells from blood. The receptors originated from a man younger than 40 with type 1 diabetes.

The rearrangement links TRBV6-6 to TRBJ2-7; D is unclear. Between the trimmed V and J ends, which lost 0 bases and 3 bases, there was a span of 9 bases. Looked up from germline, CDR1 is MNHNY and CDR2 is SVGAGI (reference sequence). This CDR3 has 14 amino acids. The CDR3 DNA reads as TGTGCCAGCAGTTACTCGGTGGGCAGCTACGAGCAGTACTTC. Its translation: CASSYSVGSYEQYF.

This rearrangement joins TRBV7-9 to TRBJ1-3, with D unclear. CDR1 and CDR2 from the germline V gene are SEHNR and FQNEAQ (reference sequence). This CDR3 has 13 residues. Trimming took off 4 bases at V and 5 bases at J, with 9 bases between the two ends. The CDR3 reads CASSSRERNTIYF. DNA of the CDR3: TGTGCCAGCAGCTCCCGAGAAAGAAACACCATATATTTT. Variable domain in full (rest from reference TRBV7-9 and TRBJ1-3): DTGVSQNPRHKITKRGQNVTFRCDPISEHNRLYWYRQTLGQGPEFLTYFQNEAQLEKSRLLSDRFSAERPKGSFSTLEIQRTEQGDSAMYLCASSSRERNTIYFGEGSWLTVV.

This clone was picked up a small number of times. This sequence joins TRBV6-1 and TRBJ2-1; 7 bases align to TRBD2. The CDR3 extends over 13 amino acids. With V trimmed by 5 bases and J by 2 bases, 0 bases remained unmatched. Germline V gives CDR1 MNHNS, CDR2 SASEGT. The CDR3 DNA is TGTGCCAGCAGTCGGGGGGCCTACAATGAGCAGTTCTTC. It codes for CASSRGAYNEQFF.

On this clone itself: The identical CDR3 is also encoded by other nucleotide sequences in the sample. The chain is built from TRBV7-9 and TRBJ2-5; unclear D gene. V was cut by 5 bases and J by 1 base, with 5 bases left in between. This CDR3 contains 12 residues. Germline loops: CDR1 SEHNR, CDR2 FQNEAQ (reference sequence). The CDR3: CASSLVQETQYF. The CDR3, as DNA: TGTGCCAGCAGCCTGGTCCAAGAGACCCAGTACTTC.

This clone was seen only a few times. The V call is TRBV5-4, the J call TRBJ1-6; D gene unclear. The CDR3 sequence is 16 residues long. Germline V gene lookup returns CDR1 SGHNT and CDR2 YYREEE (reference sequence). The ends were cut back, 0 bases at V and 2 bases at J, with 9 bases in the middle. The CDR3 protein is CASSLGAEAYNSPLHF. The CDR3 nucleotides are TGTGCCAGCAGCTTGGGAGCGGAGGCCTATAATTCACCCCTCCACTTT. Looking up the rest from reference TRBV5-4 and TRBJ1-6 gives the full variable domain: ETGVTQSPTHLIKTRGQQVTLRCSSQSGHNTVSWYQQALGQGPQFIFQYYREEENGRGNFPPRFSGLQFPNYSSELNVNALELDDSALYLCASSLGAEAYNSPLHFGNGTRLTVT.

This clone was found a few times. Other DNA variants within this sample encode the same CDR3. V usage is TRBV30 and J usage is TRBJ2-5; D remains ambiguous. CDR1 is GTSNPN, CDR2 SVGIG, per germline (reference sequence). The CDR3 extends over 11 amino acids. Trimming shortened V by 3 bases and J by 5 bases, and 7 bases separated the two germline ends. Written as DNA, the CDR3 is TGTGCCTGGAGCGTTGGGGAGACCCAGTACTTC. Translating gives CAWSVGETQYF. Complete variable domain (other parts from reference TRBV30 and TRBJ2-5): SQTIHQWPATLVQPVGSPLSLECTVEGTSNPNLYWYRQAAGRGLQLLFYSVGIGQISSEVPQNLSASRPQDRQFILSSKKLLLSDSGFYLCAWSVGETQYFGPGTRLLVL.

The chain uses TRBV6-1 and TRBJ1-2; D is unclear. The V gene's germline CDR1 is MNHNS and CDR2 SASEGT. The length of the CDR3 is 14 residues. V lost 3 bases and J 4 bases, leaving 12 bases between the germline ends. CDR3 DNA sequence: TGTGCCAGCAGTGATTCTGGACCGGTCTATGGCTACACCTTC. It encodes CASSDSGPVYGYTF.

The CDR3 DNA sequence: TGCAGCGTTGAATGGGGGTCAGGGAGCGGATCCTACGAGCAGTACTTC. Protein: CSVEWGSGSGSYEQYF. The gene calls are TRBV29-1 and TRBJ2-7; D may match TRBD1 or TRBD2 (5 bases each). Looked up from germline, CDR1 is SQVTM and CDR2 is ANQGSEA. V gave up 2 bases and J gave up 1 base, with 18 bases separating them. The CDR3 extends over 16 amino acids.

This clone came up a few times. The rearrangement joins TRBV10-3 to TRBJ2-5; no reliable D call. V was cut by 8 bases and J by 4 bases, with 11 bases left in between. The CDR3 totals 12 residues. Per germline, CDR1 ENHRY and CDR2 SYGVKD. CDR3 protein: CAIGSLGETQYF. In DNA, the CDR3 is TGTGCCATCGGCTCTCTAGGAGAGACCCAGTACTTC.

The rearrangement links TRBV6-1 to TRBJ1-4; 9 bases agree with TRBD1. Unmatched junction bases numbered 8, after V lost 7 bases and J lost 8 bases. There are 14 residues in the CDR3. Looked up from germline, CDR1 is MNHNS and CDR2 is SASEGT. CDR3 protein: CASIQTGGREKLFF. CDR3 nucleotide sequence: TGTGCCAGCATCCAGACAGGGGGGAGAGAAAAACTGTTTTTT.

Turning to this clone: The sample has other DNA sequences that encode this CDR3 too. This sequence joins TRBV7-9 and TRBJ1-1; a possible D gene is TRBD1 (5 bases). The V gene's germline CDR1 is SEHNR and CDR2 FQNEAQ (reference sequence). The CDR3 contains 14 residues. Trimming cost V 2 bases and J 1 base, with 8 bases left between them. The CDR3: CASSLLQENTEAFF. The CDR3 bases are TGTGCCAGCAGCTTATTACAGGAGAACACTGAAGCTTTCTTT.

V is TRBV2 and J is TRBJ2-2; possible D gene TRBD1, 6 bases. The length of the CDR3 is 16 residues. CDR1 and CDR2 from the germline V gene are SNHLY and FYNNEI. The V gene lost 5 bases and the J gene lost 0 bases, with 13 bases spanning the gap. The CDR3, as DNA: TGTGCCAGCAGTACACAGGGATTTTCGAACACCGGGGAGCTGTTTTTT. Protein sequence: CASSTQGFSNTGELFF.

In this sample, this clone turned up a few times. This chain connects TRBV10-3 to TRBJ2-1; 10 bases match TRBD2. CDR1 ENHRY and CDR2 SYGVKD come from the germline V gene. The CDR3 consists of 16 residues. J lost 5 bases, V lost 2 bases, and 6 bases had no gene match. The CDR3 DNA reads TGTGCCATCAGTGAGAATCTAGCGGGGGAGGACAATGAGCAGTTCTTC. Translating it yields CAISENLAGEDNEQFF.

V gene TRBV10-3 combines with J gene TRBJ1-2, with 8 bases matching TRBD1. V shed 7 bases, J shed 5 bases, and the junction held 9 bases outside the gene matches. Germline assignment: CDR1 ENHRY and CDR2 SYGVKD. The CDR3 has 14 residues. The CDR3 DNA follows: TGTGCCATCAAACCGGGACAGGATATTTATGGCTACACCTTC. Amino acid sequence: CAIKPGQDIYGYTF.

This clone was detected only a few times. This chain uses TRBV12-5 with TRBJ2-3; perhaps TRBD1 as D (5 bases). The CDR3 is 11 amino acids. The V end lost 10 bases, the J end lost 6 bases, and 11 bases lay between the germline ends. Germline V CDR1 and CDR2: LGHNT, FRNRAP. The CDR3 here is CATISGDTQYF. For the CDR3, the DNA is TGTGCTACCATTTCAGGGGATACGCAGTATTTT.

A few counts support this clone. This chain uses TRBV14 with TRBJ2-1, with a weak D call TRBD2 (6 bases). Per germline, CDR1 SGHDN and CDR2 FVKESK. Deletions cut 4 bases from V and 0 bases from J, with 13 bases between. The CDR3 is 16 residues long. For the CDR3, the DNA is TGTGCCAGCAGCCCCCCCGGGGGACTCTCCTACAATGAGCAGTTCTTC. As protein: CASSPPGGLSYNEQFF. Complete variable domain (other parts from reference TRBV14 and TRBJ2-1): EAGVTQFPSHSVIEKGQTVTLRCDPISGHDNLYWYRRVMGKEIKFLLHFVKESKQDESGMPNNRFLAERTGGTYSTLKVQPAELEDSGVYFCASSPPGGLSYNEQFFGPGTRLTVL.

The chain couples TRBV5-1 to TRBJ2-1, with D unclear. The germline V and J ends were trimmed by 7 bases and 8 bases, with 13 bases remaining between them. The CDR3 totals 12 residues. Germline CDR1 and CDR2: SGHRS and YFSETQ. DNA for the CDR3: TGCGCCAGCTCCCTTCAGTGGGATGAGCAGTTCTTC. It codes for CASSLQWDEQFF.